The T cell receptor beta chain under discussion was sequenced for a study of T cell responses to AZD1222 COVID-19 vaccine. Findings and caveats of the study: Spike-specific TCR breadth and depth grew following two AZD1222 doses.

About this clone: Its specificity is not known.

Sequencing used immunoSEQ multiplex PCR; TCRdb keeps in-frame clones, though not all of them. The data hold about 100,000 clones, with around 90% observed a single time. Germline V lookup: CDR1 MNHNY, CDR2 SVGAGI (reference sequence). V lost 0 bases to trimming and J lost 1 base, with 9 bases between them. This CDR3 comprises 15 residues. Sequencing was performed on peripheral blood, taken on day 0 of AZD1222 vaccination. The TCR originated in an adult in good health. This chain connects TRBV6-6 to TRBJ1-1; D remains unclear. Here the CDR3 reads CASSYSGKRNTEAFF. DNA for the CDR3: TGTGCCAGCAGTTACTCGGGCAAAAGGAACACTGAAGCTTTCTTT.